This TCR beta chain was identified during a study of metastatic and nonmetastatic thyroid tumors. Study-level background: Repertoires of blood and of tissue (tumor or nodule) from malignant and benign thyroid patients were compared. General study points: It was reported that TCR beta diversity was significantly higher in malignant thyroid tumors than benign nodules, in blood and tumor.

Between the trimmed V and J ends, which lost 4 bases and 8 bases, there was a span of 6 bases. There are 11 residues in the CDR3. Authors' data handling: Variation in CDR3 across clinicopathological groups served as the basis for constructing a distant-metastasis classifier in papillary thyroid cancer. TCRdb re-processed the PCR reads through MiXCR. What appears here as the V and J calls and clone size reflects TCRdb's work, not the paper's. The sample includes about 40,000 clones, approximately 13% of them seen just once. Ten or more counts support this clone. Its antigen is not identified. Until they underwent thyroid surgery, no patient had received any treatment.

The J gene is TRBJ2-1, the V gene TRBV12-3 or TRBV12-4; D not resolved. The TCR was taken from a female donor with papillary thyroid cancer or a benign thyroid nodule (not recorded which). Some clones in this sample may be carry-over from other donors' samples. The sequenced sample was blood. CDR3 in amino acids: CASSWFDEQFF. The CDR3 DNA follows: TGTGCCAGCAGTTGGTTCGATGAGCAGTTCTTC.